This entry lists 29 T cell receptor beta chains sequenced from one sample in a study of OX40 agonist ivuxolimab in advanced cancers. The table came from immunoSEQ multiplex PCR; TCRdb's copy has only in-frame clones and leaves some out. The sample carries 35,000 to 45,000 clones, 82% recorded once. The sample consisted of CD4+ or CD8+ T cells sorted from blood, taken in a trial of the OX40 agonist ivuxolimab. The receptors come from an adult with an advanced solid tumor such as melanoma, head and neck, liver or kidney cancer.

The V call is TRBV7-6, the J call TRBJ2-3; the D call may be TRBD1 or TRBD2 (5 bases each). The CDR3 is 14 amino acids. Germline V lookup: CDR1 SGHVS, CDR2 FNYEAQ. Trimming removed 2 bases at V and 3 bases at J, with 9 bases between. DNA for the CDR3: TGTGCCAGCAGCTTATTTGGGGGAACAGATACGCAGTATTTT. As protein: CASSLFGGTDTQYF.

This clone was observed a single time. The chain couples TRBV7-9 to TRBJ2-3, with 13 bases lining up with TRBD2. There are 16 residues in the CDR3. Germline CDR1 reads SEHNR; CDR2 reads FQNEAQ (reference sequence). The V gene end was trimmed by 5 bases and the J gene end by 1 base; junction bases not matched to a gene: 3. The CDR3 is CASSPGTSGGTDTQYF. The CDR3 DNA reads TGTGCCAGCAGCCCCGGGACTAGCGGGGGCACAGATACGCAGTATTTT.

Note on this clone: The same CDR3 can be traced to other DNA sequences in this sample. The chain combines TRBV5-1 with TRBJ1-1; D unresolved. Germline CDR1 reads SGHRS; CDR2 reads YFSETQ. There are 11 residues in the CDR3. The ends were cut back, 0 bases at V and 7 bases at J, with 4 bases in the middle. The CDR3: CASSLGGEAFF. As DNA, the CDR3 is TGCGCCAGCAGCTTGGGAGGTGAAGCTTTCTTT.

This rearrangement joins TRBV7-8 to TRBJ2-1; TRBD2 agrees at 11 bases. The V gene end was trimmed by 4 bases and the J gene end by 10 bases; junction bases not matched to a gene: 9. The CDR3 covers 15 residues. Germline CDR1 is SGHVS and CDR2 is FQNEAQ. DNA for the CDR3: TGTGCCAGCAGCTCTAGCGGGAGGAGGGGGGTGGAGCAGTTCTTC. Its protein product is CASSSSGRRGVEQFF.

CDR3 DNA sequence: TGTGCCAGCAGTTCCATAGACAAGGGGACACGTGCCGGGGAGCTGTTTTTT. This sequence encodes CASSSIDKGTRAGELFF. The rearrangement uses TRBV2 and TRBJ2-2; D is possibly TRBD1 (6 bases). CDR1 is SNHLY and CDR2 is FYNNEI in the germline V gene. The length of the CDR3 is 17 residues. Trimming left V 5 bases short and J 6 bases short, with 22 bases between.

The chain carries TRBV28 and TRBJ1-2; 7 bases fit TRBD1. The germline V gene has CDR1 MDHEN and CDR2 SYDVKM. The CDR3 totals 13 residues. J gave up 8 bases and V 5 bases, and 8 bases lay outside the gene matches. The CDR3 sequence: CASSLDRQRGYTF. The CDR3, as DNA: TGTGCCAGCAGTCTGGACAGGCAGCGGGGCTACACCTTC.

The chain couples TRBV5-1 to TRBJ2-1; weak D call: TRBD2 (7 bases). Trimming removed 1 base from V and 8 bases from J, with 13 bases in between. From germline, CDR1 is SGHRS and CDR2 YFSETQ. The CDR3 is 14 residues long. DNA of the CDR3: TGCGCCAGCAGCTTGTTCGGGGGGCGCGATGAGCAGTTCTTC. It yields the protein CASSLFGGRDEQFF.

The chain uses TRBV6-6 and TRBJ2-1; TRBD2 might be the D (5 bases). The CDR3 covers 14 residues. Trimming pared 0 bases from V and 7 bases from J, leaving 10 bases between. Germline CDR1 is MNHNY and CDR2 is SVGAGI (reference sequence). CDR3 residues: CASSYSGRENEQFF. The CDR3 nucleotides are TGTGCCAGCAGTTACTCGGGCCGGGAAAATGAGCAGTTCTTC.

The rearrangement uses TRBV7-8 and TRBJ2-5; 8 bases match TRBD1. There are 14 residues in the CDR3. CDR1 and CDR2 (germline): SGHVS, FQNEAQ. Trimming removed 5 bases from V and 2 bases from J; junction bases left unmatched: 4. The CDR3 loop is CASSPGQAQETQYF. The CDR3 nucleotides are TGTGCCAGCAGCCCGGGACAGGCACAAGAGACCCAGTACTTC.

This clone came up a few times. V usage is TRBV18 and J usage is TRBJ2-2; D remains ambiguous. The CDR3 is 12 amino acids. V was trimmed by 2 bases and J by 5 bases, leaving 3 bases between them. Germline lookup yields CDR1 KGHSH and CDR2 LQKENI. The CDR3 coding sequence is TGTGCCAGCTCACCATATACCGGGGAGCTGTTTTTT. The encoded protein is CASSPYTGELFF.

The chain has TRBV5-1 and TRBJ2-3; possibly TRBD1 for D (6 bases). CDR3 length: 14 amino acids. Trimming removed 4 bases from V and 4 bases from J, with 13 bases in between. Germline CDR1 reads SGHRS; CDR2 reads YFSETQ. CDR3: CASSPTTGPDTQYF. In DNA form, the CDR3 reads TGCGCCAGCAGCCCTACGACAGGACCAGATACGCAGTATTTT. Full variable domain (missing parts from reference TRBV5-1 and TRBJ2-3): KAGVTQTPRYLIKTRGQQVTLSCSPISGHRSVSWYQQTPGQGLQFLFEYFSETQRNKGNFPGRFSGRQFSNSRSEMNVSTLELGDSALYLCASSPTTGPDTQYFGPGTRLTVL.

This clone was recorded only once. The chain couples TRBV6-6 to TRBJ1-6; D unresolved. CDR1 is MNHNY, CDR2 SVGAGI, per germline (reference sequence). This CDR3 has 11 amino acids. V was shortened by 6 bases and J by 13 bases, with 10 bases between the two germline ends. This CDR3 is CASSSYGPLHF. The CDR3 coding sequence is TGTGCCAGCAGCTCCTATGGGCCCCTCCACTTT.

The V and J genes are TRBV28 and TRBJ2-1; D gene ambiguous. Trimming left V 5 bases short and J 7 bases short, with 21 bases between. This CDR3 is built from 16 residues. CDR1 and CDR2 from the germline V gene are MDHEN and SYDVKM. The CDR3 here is CASSVPQLPVGNEQFF. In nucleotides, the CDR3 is TGTGCCAGCAGTGTACCGCAGTTGCCCGTGGGAAATGAGCAGTTCTTC.

CDR3 sequence reads: CSFRTGGRETQYF. The CDR3 nucleotides read TGCAGCTTTAGGACAGGGGGTAGGGAGACCCAGTACTTC. The rearrangement uses TRBV29-1 and TRBJ2-5, with 10 bases aligning to TRBD1. This CDR3 comprises 13 residues. The germline gives CDR1 SQVTM, CDR2 ANQGSEA. The J segment lost 5 bases and the V segment lost 8 bases, leaving 8 bases of the junction unmatched.

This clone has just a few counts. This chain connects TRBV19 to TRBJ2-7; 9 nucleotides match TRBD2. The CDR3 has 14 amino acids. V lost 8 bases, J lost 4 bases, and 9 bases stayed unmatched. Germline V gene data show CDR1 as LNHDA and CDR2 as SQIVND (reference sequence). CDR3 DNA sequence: TGTGCCAGTGCCCAACTAGCGGGCCCATACGAGCAGTACTTC. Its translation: CASAQLAGPYEQYF.

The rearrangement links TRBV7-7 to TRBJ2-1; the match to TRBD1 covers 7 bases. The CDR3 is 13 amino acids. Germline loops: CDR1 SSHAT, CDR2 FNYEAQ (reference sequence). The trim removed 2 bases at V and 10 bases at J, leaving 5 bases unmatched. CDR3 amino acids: CASSLTGAGEQFF. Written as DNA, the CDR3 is TGTGCCAGCAGCTTAACAGGGGCAGGGGAGCAGTTCTTC.

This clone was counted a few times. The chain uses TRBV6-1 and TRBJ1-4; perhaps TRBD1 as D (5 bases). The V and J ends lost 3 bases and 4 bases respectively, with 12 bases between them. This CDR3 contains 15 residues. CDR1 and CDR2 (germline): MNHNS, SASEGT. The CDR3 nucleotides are TGTGCCAGCAGTGATATCGCAGGGCTTAATGAAAAACTGTTTTTT. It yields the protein CASSDIAGLNEKLFF.

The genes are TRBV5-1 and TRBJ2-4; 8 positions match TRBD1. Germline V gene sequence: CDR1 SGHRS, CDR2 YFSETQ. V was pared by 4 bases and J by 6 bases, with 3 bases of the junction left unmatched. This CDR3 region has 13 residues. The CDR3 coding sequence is TGCGCCAGCAGCCCCGGACAGGGAAACATTCAGTACTTC. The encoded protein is CASSPGQGNIQYF. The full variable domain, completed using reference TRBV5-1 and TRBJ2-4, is KAGVTQTPRYLIKTRGQQVTLSCSPISGHRSVSWYQQTPGQGLQFLFEYFSETQRNKGNFPGRFSGRQFSNSRSEMNVSTLELGDSALYLCASSPGQGNIQYFGAGTRLSVL.

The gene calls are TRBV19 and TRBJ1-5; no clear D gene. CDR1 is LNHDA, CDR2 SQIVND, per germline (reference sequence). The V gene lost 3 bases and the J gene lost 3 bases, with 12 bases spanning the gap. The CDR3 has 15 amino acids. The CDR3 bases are TGTGCCAGTAGTATTGATCCCGATCCCAATCAGCCCCAGCATTTT. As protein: CASSIDPDPNQPQHF.

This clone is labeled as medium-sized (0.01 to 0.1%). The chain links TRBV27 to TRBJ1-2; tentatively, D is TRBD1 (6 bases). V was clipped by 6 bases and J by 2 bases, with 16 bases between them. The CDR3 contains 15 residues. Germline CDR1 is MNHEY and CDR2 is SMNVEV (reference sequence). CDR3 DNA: TGTGCCAGCAGCTCCCTCCGGGACAAAAACTATGGCTACACCTTC. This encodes CASSSLRDKNYGYTF.

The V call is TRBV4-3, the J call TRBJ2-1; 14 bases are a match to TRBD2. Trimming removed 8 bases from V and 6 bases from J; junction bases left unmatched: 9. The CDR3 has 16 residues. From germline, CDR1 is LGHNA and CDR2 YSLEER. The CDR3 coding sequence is TGCGCCAGCTCAAAGACTAGCGGGGGGGCATCCAATGAGCAGTTCTTC. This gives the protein CASSKTSGGASNEQFF.

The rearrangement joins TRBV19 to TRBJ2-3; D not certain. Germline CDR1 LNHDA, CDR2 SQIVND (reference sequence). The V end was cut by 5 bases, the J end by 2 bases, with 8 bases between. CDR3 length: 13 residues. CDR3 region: CASSSHTTDTQYF. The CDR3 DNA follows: TGTGCCAGTAGTTCGCATACCACAGATACGCAGTATTTT. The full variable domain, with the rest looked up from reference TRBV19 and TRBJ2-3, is DGGITQSPKYLFRKEGQNVTLSCEQNLNHDAMYWYRQDPGQGLRLIYYSQIVNDFQKGDIAEGYSVSREKKESFPLTVTSAQKNPTAFYLCASSSHTTDTQYFGPGTRLTVL.

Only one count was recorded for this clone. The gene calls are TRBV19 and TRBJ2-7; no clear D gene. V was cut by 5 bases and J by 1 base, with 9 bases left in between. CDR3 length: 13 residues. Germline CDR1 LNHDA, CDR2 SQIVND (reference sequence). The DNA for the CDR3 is TGTGCCAGTAGTTTTGCCAGATCCTACGAGCAGTACTTC. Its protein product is CASSFARSYEQYF.

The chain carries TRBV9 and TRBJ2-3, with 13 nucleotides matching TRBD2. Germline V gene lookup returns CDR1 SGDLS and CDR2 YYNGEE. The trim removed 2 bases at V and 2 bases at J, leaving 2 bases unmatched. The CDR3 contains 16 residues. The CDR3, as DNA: TGTGCCAGCAGCGTTGGGACTAGCGGGACCACAGATACGCAGTATTTT. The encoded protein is CASSVGTSGTTDTQYF.

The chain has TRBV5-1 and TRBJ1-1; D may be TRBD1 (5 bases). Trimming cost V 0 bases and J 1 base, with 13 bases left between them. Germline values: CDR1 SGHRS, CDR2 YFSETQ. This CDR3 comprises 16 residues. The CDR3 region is CASSLEIGAGNTEAFF. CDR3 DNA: TGCGCCAGCAGCTTGGAGATTGGGGCCGGGAACACTGAAGCTTTCTTT.

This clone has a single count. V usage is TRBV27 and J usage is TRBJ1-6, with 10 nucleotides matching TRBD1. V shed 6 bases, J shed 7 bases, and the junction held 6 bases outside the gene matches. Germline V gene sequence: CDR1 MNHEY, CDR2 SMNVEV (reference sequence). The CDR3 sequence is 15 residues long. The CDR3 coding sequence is TGTGCCAGCAGCTTCCCGGGACAGGGGAATTCACCCCTCCACTTT. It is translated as CASSFPGQGNSPLHF.

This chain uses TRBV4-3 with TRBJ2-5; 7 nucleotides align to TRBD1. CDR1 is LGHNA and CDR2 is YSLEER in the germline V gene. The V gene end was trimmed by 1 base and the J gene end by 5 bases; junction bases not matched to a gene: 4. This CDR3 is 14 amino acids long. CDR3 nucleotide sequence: TGCGCCAGCAGCCAAGGACAGGGCCCTGAGACCCAGTACTTC. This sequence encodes CASSQGQGPETQYF.

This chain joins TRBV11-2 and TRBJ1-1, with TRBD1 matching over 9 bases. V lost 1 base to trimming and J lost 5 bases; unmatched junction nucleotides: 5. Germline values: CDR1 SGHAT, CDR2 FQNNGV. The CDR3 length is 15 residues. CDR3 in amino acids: CASSLVQTGGTEAFF. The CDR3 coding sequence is TGTGCCAGCAGCTTAGTCCAGACAGGGGGAACTGAAGCTTTCTTT.

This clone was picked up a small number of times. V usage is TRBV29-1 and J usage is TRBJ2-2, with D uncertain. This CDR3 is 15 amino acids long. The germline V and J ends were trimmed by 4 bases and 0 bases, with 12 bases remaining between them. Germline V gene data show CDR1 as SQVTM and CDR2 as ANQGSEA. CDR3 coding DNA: TGCAGCGTTGTTGTTTTTCCGTCGAACACCGGGGAGCTGTTTTTT. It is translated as CSVVVFPSNTGELFF.